This TCR beta chain was obtained from a study of blood T cell repertoires in COVID-19. V lost 6 bases, J lost 4 bases, and 4 bases stayed unmatched. Germline assignment: CDR1 SNHLY and CDR2 FYNNEI. The CDR3 is 14 amino acids. Libraries were prepared by immunoSEQ multiplex PCR; TCRdb keeps only in-frame clonotypes and omits some of them. Among more than 300,000 clones listed, around 83% were seen once. Sequencing was carried out using peripheral blood. The TCR sequence derives from a woman in her forties or fifties with acute or convalescent COVID-19. The chain links TRBV2 to TRBJ1-4; 8 bases fit TRBD1. The CDR3 reads CASRDRDYNEKLFF. CDR3 nucleotides: TGTGCCAGCAGGGACAGGGATTATAATGAAAAACTGTTTTTT.